A selection of T cell receptor beta chains follows, all from one sample in a study of OX40 agonist ivuxolimab in advanced cancers. Using immunoSEQ multiplex PCR, the repertoire was profiled, and TCRdb retains in-frame clones only, with some absent. The data contain more than 80,000 clones, 88% of them singletons. Sequenced here: CD4+ or CD8+ T cells sorted from blood, sampled in a trial of the OX40 agonist ivuxolimab. All receptors derive from an adult with an advanced solid tumor such as melanoma, head and neck, liver or kidney cancer. Both conserved end residues are part of each CDR3. The order of the fields is clone size, V gene, D gene, J gene, CDR3 protein, CDR3 DNA. D genes are given only for firm matches. Size values are once, few and many counts, or a class for expanded clones, and some rows have none.

-,TRBV2,-,TRBJ2-7,CASSKRTDYEQYF,TGTGCCAGCAGTAAACGGACTGACTACGAGCAGTACTTC
-,TRBV5-6,-,TRBJ1-2,CASSLKDYGYTF,TGTGCCAGCAGCTTAAAAGACTATGGCTACACCTTC
once,TRBV5-8,-,TRBJ1-6,CASSLAYSYNSPLHF,TGTGCCAGCAGCTTGGCCTACTCCTATAATTCACCCCTCCACTTT
-,TRBV5-1,TRBD2,TRBJ2-5,CASRITSGTETQYF,TGCGCCAGCAGAATAACTAGCGGGACGGAGACCCAGTACTTC
-,TRBV7-9,-,TRBJ2-2,CASSFLSGTGELFF,TGTGCCAGCAGCTTCTTGAGTGGAACCGGGGAGCTGTTTTTT
-,TRBV27,-,TRBJ2-3,CASRAVESHTDTQYF,TGTGCCAGCAGGGCGGTCGAATCTCACACAGATACGCAGTATTTT
-,TRBV7-2,TRBD1,TRBJ2-1,CASSLASAGTVNNEQFF,TGTGCCAGCAGCTTAGCGTCAGCCGGGACAGTTAACAATGAGCAGTTCTTC
-,TRBV4-1,-,TRBJ2-1,CASSQDRGQPGRDEQFF,TGCGCCAGCAGCCAAGATCGCGGGCAGCCGGGTAGGGATGAGCAGTTCTTC
-,TRBV15,-,TRBJ1-4,CATSRDQGQGEKLFF,TGTGCCACCAGCAGAGACCAGGGACAAGGTGAAAAACTGTTTTTT
-,TRBV7-7,-,TRBJ2-5,CASSFQQRETQYF,TGTGCTAGCAGCTTCCAACAACGGGAGACCCAGTACTTC
few,TRBV11-2,-,TRBJ2-4,CASSLRGGVAKNIQYF,TGTGCCAGCAGCTTACGGGGCGGAGTAGCCAAAAACATTCAGTACTTC
-,TRBV11-2,TRBD1,TRBJ1-1,CASSPAGTGIRAFF,TGTGCCAGCAGCCCAGCCGGGACAGGGATTCGAGCTTTCTTT
-,TRBV5-8,TRBD2,TRBJ2-3,CASSFRLAGGPNTQYF,TGTGCCAGCAGCTTCCGACTAGCGGGAGGGCCAAATACGCAGTATTTT
once,TRBV28,-,TRBJ2-3,CASMRGHTDTQYF,TGTGCCAGCATGAGGGGCCACACAGATACGCAGTATTTT
-,TRBV7-7,-,TRBJ1-5,CASSRGDGIGFNQPQHF,TGTGCTAGCAGCCGCGGAGATGGGATAGGATTTAATCAGCCCCAGCATTTT
-,TRBV7-2,TRBD2,TRBJ2-3,CASSLGLAGGFDTQYF,TGTGCCAGCAGCTTAGGACTAGCGGGGGGTTTCGATACGCAGTATTTT
-,TRBV2,-,TRBJ1-2,CASSGTGKLGYTF,TGTGCCAGCAGTGGGACCGGTAAACTCGGCTACACCTTC
-,TRBV2,-,TRBJ2-7,CASLPVATDYEQYF,TGTGCCAGCTTGCCGGTTGCCACTGACTACGAGCAGTACTTC
-,TRBV7-9,TRBD2,TRBJ2-1,CASSPRTSGRSSYNEQFF,TGTGCCAGCAGCCCCCGGACTAGCGGAAGGAGCTCCTACAATGAGCAGTTCTTC
once,TRBV27,TRBD1,TRBJ1-4,CASKPGDRDGKLFF,TGTGCCAGCAAACCGGGGGACAGGGATGGAAAACTGTTTTTT
-,TRBV5-4,-,TRBJ1-5,CATRPPQHF,TGTGCCACCCGACCCCCCCAGCATTTT
-,TRBV6-1,-,TRBJ2-3,CASRRGPGTDTQYF,TGTGCCAGCAGGCGGGGCCCGGGCACAGATACGCAGTATTTT
-,TRBV6-6,-,TRBJ1-4,CASSLRAYWNEKLFF,TGTGCCAGCAGTCTTCGGGCTTATTGGAATGAAAAACTGTTTTTT
-,TRBV28,-,TRBJ1-2,CASSLIRRASSYGYTF,TGTGCCAGCAGTTTAATCCGAAGGGCATCTTCCTATGGCTACACCTTC
few,TRBV11-2,-,TRBJ1-6,CASSSQRTAKSPLHF,TGTGCCAGCAGCTCTCAGCGGACAGCGAAATCACCCCTCCACTTT
-,TRBV28,TRBD1,TRBJ1-5,CASSFFDRVYQPQHF,TGTGCCAGCAGTTTTTTCGACAGGGTTTATCAGCCCCAGCATTTT
-,TRBV6-5,-,TRBJ1-4,CASSSLSGTGNEKLFF,TGTGCCAGCAGTTCCTTATCCGGGACGGGGAATGAAAAACTGTTTTTT
-,TRBV18,-,TRBJ1-4,CASSRGTKDEKLFF,TGTGCCAGCTCGAGGGGGACTAAAGATGAAAAACTGTTTTTT
-,TRBV9,-,TRBJ1-1,CASSVRSEAEAFF,TGTGCCAGCAGCGTCCGATCTGAGGCTGAAGCTTTCTTT
-,TRBV13,-,TRBJ2-3,CASSSKGPPDTQYF,TGTGCCAGCAGCTCCAAGGGGCCCCCGGATACGCAGTATTTT
-,TRBV7-2,-,TRBJ1-6,CASSLFHPLSSPLHF,TGTGCCAGCAGCTTATTTCACCCGTTGAGTTCACCCCTCCACTTT
-,TRBV10-2,TRBD1,TRBJ1-6,CASSPDRGNSPLHF,TGCGCCAGCAGCCCTGACAGGGGCAATTCACCCCTCCACTTT
once,TRBV7-3,-,TRBJ2-5,CASSPMAGPRETQYF,TGTGCCAGCAGCCCCATGGCGGGCCCCCGGGAGACCCAGTACTTC
-,TRBV7-9,-,TRBJ1-4,CASSRRQSSEKLFF,TGTGCCAGCAGCCGCCGACAGTCAAGTGAAAAACTGTTTTTT
-,TRBV5-4,TRBD1,TRBJ2-1,CASSGSGTGSAREQFF,TGTGCCAGCAGCGGATCCGGGACAGGGAGCGCAAGGGAGCAGTTCTTC
-,TRBV5-4,TRBD2,TRBJ2-1,CASSGTSGSYNEQFF,TGTGCCAGCAGCGGGACTAGCGGGTCTTACAATGAGCAGTTCTTC
-,TRBV19,-,TRBJ2-2,CATTRRTGELFF,TGTGCCACCACCAGGCGTACGGGGGAGCTGTTTTTT
-,TRBV19,-,TRBJ1-5,CASSSRGSRHQPQHF,TGTGCCAGTAGTAGCCGGGGCTCCCGACATCAGCCCCAGCATTTT
-,TRBV27,-,TRBJ2-7,CASSLRHTGPYEQYF,TGTGCCAGCAGTTTGAGGCATACAGGGCCCTACGAGCAGTACTTC
-,TRBV2,TRBD2,TRBJ2-1,CASSEELSRTSGNEQFF,TGTGCCAGCAGTGAAGAGCTCTCGCGGACTAGCGGGAATGAGCAGTTCTTC
-,TRBV7-2,TRBD2,TRBJ2-3,CASSFTSGGDRDTQYF,TGTGCCAGCAGCTTTACTAGCGGGGGCGATCGAGATACGCAGTATTTT
-,TRBV6-5,-,TRBJ1-4,CASSQDTSGEKLFF,TGTGCCAGCAGTCAGGACACTTCAGGCGAAAAACTGTTTTTT
-,TRBV5-6,-,TRBJ1-1,CASSSAVNTEAFF,TGTGCCAGCAGCTCGGCCGTGAACACTGAAGCTTTCTTT
once,TRBV4-1,-,TRBJ2-7,CASSQGRSSSYEQYF,TGCGCCAGCAGCCAAGGTAGATCAAGCTCCTACGAGCAGTACTTC
few,TRBV5-6,TRBD1,TRBJ1-2,CASSFEPTGDGYGYTF,TGTGCCAGCAGCTTTGAACCTACAGGGGACGGGTATGGCTACACCTTC
-,TRBV5-1,TRBD1,TRBJ2-5,CASRGQVSQETQYF,TGCGCCAGCCGCGGACAGGTCAGCCAAGAGACCCAGTACTTC
-,TRBV5-6,-,TRBJ1-3,CASSFLGSSGNTIYF,TGTGCCAGCAGCTTTTTAGGGTCTTCTGGAAACACCATATATTTT
-,TRBV19,-,TRBJ1-5,CASSLRGWRNQPQHF,TGTGCCAGTAGCCTCCGGGGGTGGCGCAATCAGCCCCAGCATTTT
-,TRBV7-6,-,TRBJ2-1,CASSAKVGYNEQFF,TGTGCCAGCAGCGCCAAAGTTGGCTACAATGAGCAGTTCTTC
-,TRBV6-5,-,TRBJ1-1,CASSYDDRMNTEAFF,TGTGCCAGCAGTTACGATGACAGGATGAACACTGAAGCTTTCTTT
-,TRBV27,TRBD1,TRBJ2-7,CASSPNFGQGGAYEQYF,TGTGCCAGCAGTCCCAACTTTGGACAGGGGGGAGCCTACGAGCAGTACTTC